This passage covers 9 T cell receptor beta chains from one sample sequenced in a study of T cell changes during pregnancy in multiple sclerosis. Produced via immunoSEQ multiplex PCR; TCRdb's table is partial and in-frame only. The table lists roughly 60,000 clones, 91% of them singletons. Sequenced material: CD4+ T cells from peripheral blood mononuclear cells, taken in the first trimester of pregnancy. The receptor set was obtained from a female donor with multiple sclerosis, enrolled in a pregnancy study.

The genes are TRBV19 and TRBJ2-7; 10 positions agree with TRBD2. The V and J ends lost 6 bases and 0 bases, in that order; junction bases with no gene match: 8. Germline V gene lookup returns CDR1 LNHDA and CDR2 SQIVND (reference sequence). CDR3 length equals 16 residues. As DNA, the CDR3 is TGTGCCAGTAGCCCCCGGACTAGCGGTCTCTCCTACGAGCAGTACTTC. It is translated as CASSPRTSGLSYEQYF.

The chain is built from TRBV20-1 and TRBJ2-5; D remains unclear. This CDR3 is built from 10 residues. The germline gives CDR1 DFQATT, CDR2 SNEGSKA (reference sequence). Trimming stripped 3 bases from V and 5 bases from J, with 4 bases between. The CDR3 here is CSASAETQYF. The CDR3 DNA reads TGCAGTGCTAGTGCGGAGACCCAGTACTTC.

J is TRBJ2-7 and V is TRBV21-1; the tabulated D call, TRBD1, remains unverified against the DNA. TRBV21-1 is deemed a pseudogene. The CDR3 loop spans 17 amino acids. The CDR3 DNA reads as TGTGCCAGCAGCCTCCGTCCGATCAGGGGACCCGGTTACGAGCAGTACTTC. This gives the protein CASSLRPIRGPGYEQYF.

The chain is built from TRBV2 and TRBJ2-7; 12 bases line up with TRBD1. Losses at the gene ends were 3 bases for V and 2 bases for J; bases not matched to a gene: 5. CDR3 size: 16 residues. Germline CDR1 and CDR2: SNHLY and FYNNEI. DNA of the CDR3: TGTGCCAGCAGTGACCCGGGACAGGGGGCAGCCTACGAGCAGTACTTC. Residues: CASSDPGQGAAYEQYF.

This sequence joins TRBV6-5 and TRBJ2-7; 12 nucleotides match TRBD2. The CDR3 consists of 14 residues. Germline V gene data show CDR1 as MNHEY and CDR2 as SVGAGI. The junction had 5 bases not matched to a gene; V was cut back by 5 bases and J by 6 bases. The CDR3 loop reads CASSTLAGGSEQYF. CDR3 nucleotides: TGTGCCAGCAGTACCCTAGCGGGGGGGTCCGAGCAGTACTTC.

As regards this clone: Germline is not matched at one junction end, which may reflect a read error. The chain recombines TRBV6-5 with TRBJ1-1; possibly TRBD1 for D (5 bases). Germline assignment: CDR1 MNHEY and CDR2 SVGAGI. There are 12 residues in the CDR3. CDR3 in DNA: TGTGCCAGCAGACTAACAGCGGGGGGTTGGTCCTTT. This sequence encodes CASRLTAGGWSF.

The genes are TRBV6-6 and TRBJ2-1, with D perhaps TRBD2 (7 bases). CDR1 MNHNY and CDR2 SVGAGI come from the germline V gene (reference sequence). The CDR3 totals 16 residues. The ends were cut back, 6 bases at V and 9 bases at J, with 24 bases in the middle. The CDR3 sequence: CASSPRSRRGLSEQFF. In nucleotides, the CDR3 is TGTGCCAGCAGCCCCAGGTCTCGGCGGGGGCTCTCTGAGCAGTTCTTC.

In this sample, this clone turned up a few times. CDR3 region: CSVGTGPPGYTF. DNA for the CDR3: TGCAGCGTGGGGACAGGGCCTCCTGGCTACACCTTC. The chain combines TRBV29-1 with TRBJ1-2, with 9 bases aligning to TRBD1. The V gene's germline CDR1 is SQVTM and CDR2 ANQGSEA. The CDR3 has 12 residues. V dropped 6 bases and J dropped 7; count of bases not matched to a gene: 6.

V and J are TRBV11-1 and TRBJ2-7; 11 bases agree with TRBD1. CDR1 is SGHAT, CDR2 FQDESV, per germline (reference sequence). CDR3 length equals 15 residues. Germline trimming cut 3 bases from V and 4 bases from J; bases unmatched to any gene: 5. CDR3 residues: CASSLGDRGAYEQYF. The CDR3 DNA follows: TGTGCCAGCAGCTTGGGGGACAGGGGGGCGTACGAGCAGTACTTC.